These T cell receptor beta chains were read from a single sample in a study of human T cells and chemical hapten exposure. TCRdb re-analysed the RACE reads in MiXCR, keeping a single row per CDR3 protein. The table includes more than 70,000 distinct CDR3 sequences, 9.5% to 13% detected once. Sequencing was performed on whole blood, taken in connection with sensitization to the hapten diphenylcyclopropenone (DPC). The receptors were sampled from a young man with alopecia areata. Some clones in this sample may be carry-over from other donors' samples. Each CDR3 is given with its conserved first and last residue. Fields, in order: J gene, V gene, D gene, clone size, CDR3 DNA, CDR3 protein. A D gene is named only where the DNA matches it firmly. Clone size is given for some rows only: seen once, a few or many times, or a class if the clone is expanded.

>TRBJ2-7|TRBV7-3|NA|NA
TGTGCCAGCAGCTTATACGGCGGAGAGCAGTACTTC
CASSLYGGEQYF
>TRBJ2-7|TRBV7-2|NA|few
TGTGCCAGCAGCTTACGTCAGGGACTCTACGAGCAGTACTTC
CASSLRQGLYEQYF
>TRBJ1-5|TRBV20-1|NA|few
TGCAGTGCTAGTGAGCTGTGGGGAAATCAGCCCCAGCATTTT
CSASELWGNQPQHF
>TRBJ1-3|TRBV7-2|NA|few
TGTGCCAGCAGTCCCGCGCGGGGGATCGGAAACACCATATATTTT
CASSPARGIGNTIYF
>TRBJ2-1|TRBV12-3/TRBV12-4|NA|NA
TGTGCCAGCAGTTTACGGGGTGAGCAGTTCTTC
CASSLRGEQFF
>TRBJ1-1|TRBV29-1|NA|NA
TGCAGCGTTGAAGATATTAAGGAGCTTTGGCGATGGAACACTGAAGCTTTCTTT
CSVEDIKELWRWNTEAFF
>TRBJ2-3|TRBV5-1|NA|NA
TGCGCCAGCAGCCCGCCTGGGAGGCGGGGACAGGATACGCAGTATTTT
CASSPPGRRGQDTQYF
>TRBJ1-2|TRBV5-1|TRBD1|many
TGCGCCAGCAGCACAGGGGGCGCGAAAGGCTACACCTTC
CASSTGGAKGYTF
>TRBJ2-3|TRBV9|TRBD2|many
TGTGCCAGCAGCGTGGGGACTAGCGGCTTCACAGATACGCAGTATTTT
CASSVGTSGFTDTQYF
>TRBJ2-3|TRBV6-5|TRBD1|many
TGTGCCAGCAGTTACCCATCCGGACAGGGGAGGGATACGCAGTATTTT
CASSYPSGQGRDTQYF
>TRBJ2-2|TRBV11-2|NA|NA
TGTGCCAGCAGCCCAGGCTTCGGGGAGCTGTTTTTT
CASSPGFGELFF
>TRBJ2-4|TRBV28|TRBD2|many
TGTGCCAGCAGTTTACGAAGCGGGGGGGAGGCCGACATTCAGTACTTC
CASSLRSGGEADIQYF
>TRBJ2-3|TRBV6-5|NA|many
TGTGCCAGCAGCCCCCTTGGGGGCACAGATACGCAGTATTTT
CASSPLGGTDTQYF
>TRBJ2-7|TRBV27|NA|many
TGTGCCAGTCGATTCGGACCGGGCTACGAGCAGTACTTC
CASRFGPGYEQYF
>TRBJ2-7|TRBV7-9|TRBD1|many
TGTGCCAGCAGCATCGGACAGGGGCTTGTCGGCGAGCAGTACTTC
CASSIGQGLVGEQYF
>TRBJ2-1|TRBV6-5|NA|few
TGTGCCAGCAGTTACTCGATTTATCAGGGGTCTCAACTTCACAATGAGCAGTTCTTC
CASSYSIYQGSQLHNEQFF
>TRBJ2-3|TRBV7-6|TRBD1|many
TGTGCCAGCAGCTCCGGGACAGGGGTCGATACGCAGTATTTT
CASSSGTGVDTQYF
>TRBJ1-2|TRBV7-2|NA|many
TGTGCCAGCAGACAGGCCCCTCCCTATGGCTACACCTTC
CASRQAPPYGYTF
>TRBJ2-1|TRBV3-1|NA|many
TGTGCCAGCAGCCAAGAAACGCGTGAGGGGGTTTTCTACAATGAGCAGTTCTTC
CASSQETREGVFYNEQFF
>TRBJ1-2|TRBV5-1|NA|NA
TGCGCCAGCAGCTTGGTCCAGGGGTATGGCTACACCTTC
CASSLVQGYGYTF
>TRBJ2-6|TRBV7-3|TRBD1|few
TGTGCCAGCAGCCCGGGACAGGCCCGAGTCGGCAACGTCCTGACTTTC
CASSPGQARVGNVLTF
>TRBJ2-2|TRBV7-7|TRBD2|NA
TGTGCCAGCAGCACACTAGCGAGGAACACCGGGGAGCTGTTTTTT
CASSTLARNTGELFF
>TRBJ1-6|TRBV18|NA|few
TGTGCCAGCTCACCGGAGAGAGCTAATTCACCCCTCCACTTT
CASSPERANSPLHF
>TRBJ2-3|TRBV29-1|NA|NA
TGCAGCGGGCTTAGCACAGATACGCAGTATTTT
CSGLSTDTQYF
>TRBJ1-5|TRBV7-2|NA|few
TGTGCCAGCAGCTCCTCGAGGGGGGTGTGGAATCAGCCCCAGCATTTT
CASSSSRGVWNQPQHF
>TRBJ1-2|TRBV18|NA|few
TGTGCCAGCTCACCGGAACGGGGATTCGCAAAATCCTATGGAGGCTACACCTTC
CASSPERGFAKSYGGYTF
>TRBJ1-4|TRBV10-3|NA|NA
TGTGCCATCACCGAAACCGTGGGGGAAAAACTGTTTTTT
CAITETVGEKLFF
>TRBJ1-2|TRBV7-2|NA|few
TGTGCCAGCAGCTTCGGGGAAAGTGACTATGGCTACACCTTC
CASSFGESDYGYTF
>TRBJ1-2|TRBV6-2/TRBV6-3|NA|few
TGTGCCAGCAGTTACGATGGGGGCTATGGCTACACCTTC
CASSYDGGYGYTF
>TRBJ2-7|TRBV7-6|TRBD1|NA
TGTGCCAGCAGCGACAGGGGGCCGCACGAGCAGTACTTC
CASSDRGPHEQYF
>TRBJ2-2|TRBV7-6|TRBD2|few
TGTGCCAGCAGCCTCCGAGCGGGGCCCGCCGGGGAGCTGTTTTTT
CASSLRAGPAGELFF
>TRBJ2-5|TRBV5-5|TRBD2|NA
TGTGCCAGCAGCCAAACCCCGGCTAGCGGTCAAGAGACCCAGTACTTC
CASSQTPASGQETQYF
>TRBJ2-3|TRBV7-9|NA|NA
TGTGCCAGCAGCCCCCCGGGTGTTGGGCCCATAGATACGCAGTATTTT
CASSPPGVGPIDTQYF
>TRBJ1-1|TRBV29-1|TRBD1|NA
TGCAGCGGCAGGGGGGGACAGCCGAACACTGAAGCTTTCTTT
CSGRGGQPNTEAFF
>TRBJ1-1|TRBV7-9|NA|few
TGTGCCAGCAGCTTCCCGTACGGGATGAACACTGAAGCTTTCTTT
CASSFPYGMNTEAFF
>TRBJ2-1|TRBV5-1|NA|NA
TGCGCCAGCAGCTTGGTGCCTAGGTCGGACAATGAGCAGTTCTTC
CASSLVPRSDNEQFF
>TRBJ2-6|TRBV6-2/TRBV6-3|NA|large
TGTGCCAGCGGAATCCCTCCGGGAGTTTATTCTGGGGCCAACGTCCTGACTTTC
CASGIPPGVYSGANVLTF
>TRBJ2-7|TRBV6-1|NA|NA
TGTGCCAGCAGTGCCTCTGGAACTTCCTACGAGCAGTACTTC
CASSASGTSYEQYF
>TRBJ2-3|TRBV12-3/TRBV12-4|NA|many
TGTGCCAGCAGTTTAGCGCGTAGAGGGCTCGGTACGCAGTATTTT
CASSLARRGLGTQYF
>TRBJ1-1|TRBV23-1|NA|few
TGCGCCAGCAGTCAATGGCGGGTGCAGGCTGCGGACACTGAAGCTTTCTTT
CASSQWRVQAADTEAFF
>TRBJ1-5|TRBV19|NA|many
TGTGCCAGTACGGGGGTGGCAATTAGCAATCAGCCCCAGCATTTT
CASTGVAISNQPQHF
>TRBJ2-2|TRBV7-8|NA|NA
NA
CASSIPLATPGSCFF
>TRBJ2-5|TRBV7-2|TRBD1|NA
TGTGCCAGCAGCGAGGGACAGCAAGAGACCCAGTACTTC
CASSEGQQETQYF
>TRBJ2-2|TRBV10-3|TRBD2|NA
TGTGCCATCGGACTAGCGGTTAACACCGGGGAGCTGTTTTTT
CAIGLAVNTGELFF
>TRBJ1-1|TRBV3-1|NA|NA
TGTGCCAGCAGCCAAGACTGGGCCACTGAAGCTTTCTTT
CASSQDWATEAFF
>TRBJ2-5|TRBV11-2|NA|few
TGTGCCAGCGGGAAGACAGGGGAGGGAGAGACCCAGTACTTC
CASGKTGEGETQYF
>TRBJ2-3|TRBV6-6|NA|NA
TGTGCCAGCAGTTACAACGATGGGGGATACACAGATACGCAGTATTTT
CASSYNDGGYTDTQYF
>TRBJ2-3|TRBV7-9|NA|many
TGTGCCAGCAGCTTAGAAGGGTTGGCAGATACGCAGTATTTT
CASSLEGLADTQYF
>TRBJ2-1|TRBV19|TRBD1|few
TGTGCCAGTAGTATCCAGGGGGCCTCCAATGAGCAGTTCTTC
CASSIQGASNEQFF
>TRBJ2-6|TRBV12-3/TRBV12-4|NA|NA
TGTGCCAGCAGGCTTCCAATCTCTGGGGCCAACGTCCTGACTTTC
CASRLPISGANVLTF
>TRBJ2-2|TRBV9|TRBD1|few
TGTGCCAGCAGCGCGGGACAGGTGGTCACCGGGGAGCTGTTTTTT
CASSAGQVVTGELFF
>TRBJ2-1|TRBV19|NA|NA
TGTGCCAGTAGTAGGCGGGGGCTAAATAATGAGCAGTTCTTC
CASSRRGLNNEQFF
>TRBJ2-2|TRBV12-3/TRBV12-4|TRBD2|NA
TGTGCCAGCAGTGTAGCGGGGCCGACCGGGGAGCTGTTTTTT
CASSVAGPTGELFF
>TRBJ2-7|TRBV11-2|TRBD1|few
TGTGCCAGCAGCTTATCAATGGACAGGGTCGGCGCCTACGAGCAGTACTTC
CASSLSMDRVGAYEQYF
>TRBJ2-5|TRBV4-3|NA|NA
TGCGCCAGCAGCCAGTCTGTTGTGTCCCAGTACTTC
CASSQSVVSQYF